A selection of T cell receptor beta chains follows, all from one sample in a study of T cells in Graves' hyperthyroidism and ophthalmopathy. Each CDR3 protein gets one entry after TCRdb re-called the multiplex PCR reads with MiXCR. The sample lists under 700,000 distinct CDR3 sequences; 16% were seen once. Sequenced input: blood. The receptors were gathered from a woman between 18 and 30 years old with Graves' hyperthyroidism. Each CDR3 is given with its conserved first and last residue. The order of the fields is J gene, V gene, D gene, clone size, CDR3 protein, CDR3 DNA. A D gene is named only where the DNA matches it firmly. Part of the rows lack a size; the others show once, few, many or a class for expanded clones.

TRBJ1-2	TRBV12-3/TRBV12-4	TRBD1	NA	CASRPPGQGGSYTF	TGTGCCAGCAGGCCACCGGGACAGGGGGGAAGCTACACCTTC
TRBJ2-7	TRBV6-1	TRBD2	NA	CASSRPSGGEYEQYF	TGTGCCAGCAGCCGCCCTAGCGGGGGGGAATATGAGCAGTACTTC
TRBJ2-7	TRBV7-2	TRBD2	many	CASSGGLGPWASGFYEQYF	TGTGCCAGCAGCGGGGGGCTGGGGCCTTGGGCTAGCGGGTTCTACGAGCAGTACTTC
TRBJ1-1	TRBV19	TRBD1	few	CASRPGTGNSEAFF	TGTGCCAGTAGACCGGGGACAGGGAACTCTGAAGCTTTCTTT
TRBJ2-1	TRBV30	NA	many	CAWSDGGGANEQFF	TGTGCCTGGAGTGACGGGGGAGGAGCGAATGAGCAGTTCTTC
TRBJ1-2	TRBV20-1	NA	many	CSAREDRLYGYTF	TGCAGTGCTAGAGAAGACAGGCTATATGGCTACACCTTC
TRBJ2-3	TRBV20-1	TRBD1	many	CSARGQATGTDTQYF	TGCAGTGCTAGGGGACAGGCCACAGGCACAGATACGCAGTATTTT
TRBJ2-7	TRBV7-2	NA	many	CASSRNLPGAVSYEQYF	TGTGCCAGCAGCCGAAACCTCCCGGGGGCTGTCTCCTACGAGCAGTACTTC
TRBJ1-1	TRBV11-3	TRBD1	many	CASSAFPLQGENTEAFF	TGTGCCAGCAGCGCCTTTCCTTTACAGGGGGAGAACACTGAAGCTTTCTTT
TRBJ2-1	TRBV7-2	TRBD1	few	CASSLGGQGARGEQFF	TGTGCCAGCAGCTTAGGGGGACAGGGGGCGCGGGGTGAGCAGTTCTTC
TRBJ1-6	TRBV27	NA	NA	CASSFLQKNSPLHF	TGTGCCAGCAGTTTTCTACAGAAGAATTCACCCCTCCACTTT
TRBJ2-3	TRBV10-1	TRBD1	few	CASSGGDRESTDTQYF	TGCGCCAGCAGTGGCGGGGACAGGGAAAGCACAGATACGCAGTATTTT
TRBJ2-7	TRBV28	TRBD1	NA	CASSTWTGGGYEQYF	TGTGCCAGCAGTACCTGGACAGGGGGGGGCTACGAGCAGTACTTC
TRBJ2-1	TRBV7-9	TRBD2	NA	CASSLVSGYNEQFF	TGTGCCAGCAGCTTGGTTAGCGGGTACAATGAGCAGTTCTTC
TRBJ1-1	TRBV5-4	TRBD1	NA	CASSSRQGSTEAFF	TGTGCCAGCAGCTCTCGACAGGGGTCCACTGAAGCTTTCTTT
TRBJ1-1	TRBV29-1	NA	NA	CSVRDTNTEAFF	TGCAGCGTCCGGGACACGAACACTGAAGCTTTCTTT
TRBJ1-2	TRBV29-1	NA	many	CSVGTRPGGYGYTF	TGCAGCGTTGGAACCCGGCCAGGAGGGTATGGCTACACCTTC